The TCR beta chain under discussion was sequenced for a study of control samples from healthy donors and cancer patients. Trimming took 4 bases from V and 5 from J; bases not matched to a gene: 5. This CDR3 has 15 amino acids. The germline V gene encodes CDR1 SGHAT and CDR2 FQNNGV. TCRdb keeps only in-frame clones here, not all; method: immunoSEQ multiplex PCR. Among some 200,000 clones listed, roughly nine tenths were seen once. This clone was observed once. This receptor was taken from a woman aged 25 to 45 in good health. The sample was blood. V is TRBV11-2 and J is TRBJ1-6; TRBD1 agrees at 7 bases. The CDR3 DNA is TGTGCCAGCAGCTATGACAGGGATAATAATTCACCCCTCCACTTT. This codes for CASSYDRDNNSPLHF.